Listed below are T cell receptor beta chains from one sample, sequenced in a study of blood T cell repertoires in COVID-19. Produced via immunoSEQ multiplex PCR; TCRdb's table is partial and in-frame only. The sample lists 250,000 to 300,000 clones, roughly nine tenths occurring once. Sequencing was performed on peripheral blood. These receptors were taken from a woman younger than 45 with COVID-19, enrolled during active disease. The CDR3 runs from the conserved cysteine through the conserved F or W. The order of the fields is J gene, D gene, clone size, CDR3 length, V gene, CDR3 protein, CDR3 DNA. The D gene is left open where the match is weak. Clone size is shown for a subset of rows, as once, few, many or a class of expanded clone.

>TRBJ2-7|TRBD2|-|16|TRBV3-1/TRBV3-2
CASSQGQLAGVGEQYF
TGTGCCAGCAGCCAAGGCCAGCTAGCGGGAGTGGGAGAGCAGTACTTC
>TRBJ2-1|-|-|13|TRBV19
CASSIQALDEQFF
TGTGCCAGTAGTATTCAAGCGTTGGATGAGCAGTTCTTC
>TRBJ1-5|-|-|18|TRBV7-2
CASASGVLPAGDNQPQHF
TGTGCCAGCGCCTCGGGGGTGCTCCCCGCGGGGGACAATCAGCCCCAGCATTTT
>TRBJ2-5|TRBD2|-|14|TRBV5-6
CASSLIAGGETQYF
TGTGCCAGCAGCTTAATAGCGGGGGGTGAGACCCAGTACTTC
>TRBJ2-3|TRBD2|-|15|TRBV5-4
CASSPRGFNTDTQYF
TGTGCCAGCAGCCCGCGGGGGTTTAACACAGATACGCAGTATTTT
>TRBJ1-1|-|-|15|TRBV4-1
CASSQLAQVNTEAFF
TGCGCCAGCAGCCAACTTGCTCAGGTGAACACTGAAGCTTTCTTT
>TRBJ1-5|-|few|16|TRBV2
CASSDYRTRSNQPQHF
TGTGCCAGCAGTGACTATAGGACAAGAAGCAATCAGCCCCAGCATTTT
>TRBJ1-1|-|-|14|TRBV5-1
CASSLEGDDTEAFF
TGCGCCAGCAGCTTAGAGGGGGATGACACTGAAGCTTTCTTT
>TRBJ2-3|TRBD2|-|16|TRBV4-2
CASSQGPGGSTDTQYF
TGTGCCAGCAGCCAAGGGCCCGGGGGGAGCACAGATACGCAGTATTTT
>TRBJ2-5|-|-|13|TRBV5-1
CASSFAGAETQYF
TGCGCCAGCAGCTTTGCAGGGGCAGAGACCCAGTACTTC
>TRBJ1-2|TRBD1|-|18|TRBV25-1
CASSEFASEKGANYGYTF
TGTGCCAGCAGTGAATTTGCCTCGGAGAAGGGGGCCAACTATGGCTACACCTTC
>TRBJ2-7|TRBD2|-|18|TRBV3-1/TRBV3-2
CASSRLPSGRPSSYEQYF
TGTGCCAGCAGCCGACTACCTAGCGGGAGACCTAGCTCCTACGAGCAGTACTTC
>TRBJ2-5|-|-|15|TRBV28
CASSFTGLVQETQYF
TGTGCCAGCAGTTTCACTGGACTCGTTCAAGAGACCCAGTACTTC
>TRBJ2-3|-|-|15|TRBV2
CASTPRVTSTDTQYF
TGTGCCAGCACCCCCAGGGTGACTAGCACAGATACGCAGTATTTT
>TRBJ1-1|-|few|15|TRBV7-9
CASSSAGLGYTEAFF
TGTGCCAGCAGCTCAGCTGGGCTCGGTTACACTGAAGCTTTCTTT
>TRBJ1-2|TRBD1|-|13|TRBV30
CAWSEPGQGHYTF
TGTGCCTGGAGTGAACCGGGACAGGGGCACTACACCTTC
>TRBJ1-1|-|-|15|TRBV7-2
CASSLNPQGNTEAFF
TGTGCCAGCAGCTTAAACCCTCAGGGGAACACTGAAGCTTTCTTT
>TRBJ1-5|-|-|13|TRBV12-3/TRBV12-4
CASRSGMDQPQHF
TGTGCCAGCAGATCAGGGATGGATCAGCCCCAGCATTTT
>TRBJ2-7|-|-|15|TRBV14
CASSQEVGGTYEQYF
TGTGCCAGCAGCCAAGAAGTAGGCGGAACCTACGAGCAGTACTTC
>TRBJ1-1|TRBD1|-|15|TRBV28
CASSFPTDRVSEAFF
TGTGCCAGCAGTTTCCCTACCGACAGGGTCTCTGAAGCTTTCTTT
>TRBJ2-2|-|once|13|TRBV3-1/TRBV3-2
CASREGGTGELFF
TGTGCCAGCAGGGAGGGAGGCACCGGGGAGCTGTTTTTT
>TRBJ2-1|-|-|15|TRBV9
CASSAEGLAGLEQFF
TGTGCCAGCAGCGCCGAGGGACTGGCGGGTCTTGAGCAGTTCTTC
>TRBJ2-3|TRBD2|few|19|TRBV3-1/TRBV3-2
CASSHPPSSGRAGTDTQYF
TGTGCCAGCAGCCATCCTCCCTCTAGCGGGAGGGCGGGAACAGATACGCAGTATTTT
>TRBJ1-1|-|-|14|TRBV11-2
CASSSRLVDTEAFF
TGTGCCAGCAGCTCTCGGTTGGTGGACACTGAAGCTTTCTTT
>TRBJ2-2|TRBD2|-|17|TRBV7-2
CASSLGPSGSVTGELFF
TGTGCCAGCAGCTTAGGACCTAGCGGGAGCGTCACCGGGGAGCTGTTTTTT
>TRBJ2-7|TRBD1|-|16|TRBV5-4
CASKVAGTGKTHEQYF
TGTGCCAGCAAAGTCGCCGGGACAGGGAAGACCCACGAGCAGTACTTC
>TRBJ1-4|-|-|16|TRBV18
CASSPFGGRPNEKLFF
TGTGCCAGCTCACCTTTCGGGGGGCGCCCTAATGAAAAACTGTTTTTT
>TRBJ2-1|TRBD2|-|14|TRBV19
CASSIPSGGNEQFF
TGTGCCAGTAGTATACCTAGCGGGGGTAATGAGCAGTTCTTC
>TRBJ2-1|TRBD2|-|12|TRBV10-3
CATSSGDNEQFF
TGTGCCACCTCTAGCGGAGACAATGAGCAGTTCTTC
>TRBJ2-2|-|-|15|TRBV7-6
CASSFYRVGTGELFF
TGTGCCAGCAGCTTCTACAGGGTTGGAACCGGGGAGCTGTTTTTT
>TRBJ2-1|TRBD2|-|15|TRBV15
CATSRDNSGSGWQFF
TGTGCCACCAGCAGAGATAATAGCGGGAGTGGATGGCAGTTCTTC
>TRBJ1-2|-|-|14|TRBV5-4
CASRTGAVPYGYTF
TGTGCCAGCAGAACGGGAGCTGTCCCCTATGGCTACACCTTC
>TRBJ2-7|-|-|16|TRBV28
CASSPLSEGVPYEQYF
TGTGCCAGCAGTCCCCTGAGTGAGGGGGTCCCCTACGAGCAGTACTTC
>TRBJ2-2|TRBD2|-|17|TRBV7-3
CASSTLAGGPVTGELFF
TGTGCCAGCAGCACCCTAGCGGGAGGGCCGGTCACCGGGGAGCTGTTTTTT
>TRBJ2-2|TRBD2|once|16|TRBV19
CASSMGLAGYTGELFF
TGTGCCAGTAGTATGGGACTAGCGGGCTACACCGGGGAGCTGTTTTTT
>TRBJ2-1|TRBD2|-|16|TRBV10-3
CAISGPSGRGYNEQFF
TGTGCCATCAGTGGACCGAGCGGGAGGGGTTACAATGAGCAGTTCTTC
>TRBJ1-6|-|once|15|TRBV4-1
CASSQFRGHNSPLHF
TGCGCCAGCAGCCAATTCAGGGGACATAATTCACCCCTCCACTTT
>TRBJ1-3|-|-|15|TRBV11-2
CASSFRGGPGNTIYF
TGTGCCAGCAGCTTCAGGGGCGGCCCTGGAAACACCATATATTTT
>TRBJ1-6|-|-|13|TRBV27
CASSLRFNSPLHF
TGTGCCAGCAGCCTACGTTTTAATTCACCCCTCCACTTT
>TRBJ1-1|TRBD1|few|15|TRBV30
CAWGRRRGWGTEAFF
TGTGCCTGGGGAAGGCGCAGGGGGTGGGGGACTGAAGCTTTCTTT
>TRBJ1-1|-|-|13|TRBV10-1
CASSGQRNTEAFF
TGCGCCAGCAGTGGACAGCGGAACACTGAAGCTTTCTTT
>TRBJ2-7|-|-|16|TRBV25-1
CASSLGVGPLSYEQYF
TGTGCCAGCAGTCTAGGGGTGGGGCCGTTGTCCTACGAGCAGTACTTC
>TRBJ2-2|-|-|15|TRBV6-4
CASSDVSGRAGELFF
TGTGCCAGCAGTGACGTGAGTGGGAGAGCCGGGGAGCTGTTTTTT
>TRBJ2-2|TRBD2|-|19|TRBV7-2
CASSPPPGLAGEGSGELFF
TGTGCCAGCAGCCCGCCGCCGGGACTAGCGGGAGAAGGGTCCGGGGAGCTGTTTTTT
>TRBJ1-6|-|-|14|TRBV6-6
CASSSEARGSPLHF
TGTGCCAGCAGTTCCGAGGCGCGTGGTTCACCCCTCCACTTT
>TRBJ2-1|TRBD1|-|15|TRBV11-2
CASSLGDRGLREQFF
TGTGCCAGCAGCTTAGGGGACAGGGGGCTGCGGGAGCAGTTCTTC
>TRBJ2-7|-|-|13|TRBV7-2
CASSHQRGYEQYF
TGTGCCAGCAGCCACCAACGGGGTTACGAGCAGTACTTC
>TRBJ2-7|TRBD1|-|15|TRBV3-1/TRBV3-2
CASSHLATGTHEQYF
TGTGCCAGCAGCCACCTCGCGACAGGGACCCACGAGCAGTACTTC
>TRBJ2-3|-|-|16|TRBV24-1
CATSDLIGVSTDTQYF
TGTGCCACCAGTGATTTAATAGGGGTCAGCACAGATACGCAGTATTTT
>TRBJ2-7|TRBD1|-|15|TRBV5-1
CASSSTGTGSYEQYF
TGCGCCAGCAGCTCTACCGGGACAGGGTCCTACGAGCAGTACTTC
>TRBJ1-3|-|-|15|TRBV28
CASSLRPRGGNTIYF
TGTGCCAGCAGTTTACGGCCCCGGGGGGGAAACACCATATATTTT
>TRBJ1-6|TRBD1|-|15|TRBV10-3
CAISLQGDSHSPLHF
TGTGCCATCAGTCTTCAGGGGGATTCACATTCACCCCTCCACTTT
>TRBJ2-1|TRBD2|-|16|TRBV18
CASSPPGGTSINEQFF
TGTGCCAGCTCACCACCGGGGGGGACTAGCATAAATGAGCAGTTCTTC
>TRBJ1-6|-|-|15|TRBV28
CASHPSGGGRSPLHF
TGTGCCAGCCATCCGAGCGGGGGAGGACGTTCACCCCTCCACTTT
>TRBJ1-5|-|-|14|TRBV5-1
CASSPGIQNQPQHF
TGCGCCAGCAGCCCAGGTATTCAGAATCAGCCCCAGCATTTT
>TRBJ1-3|-|-|13|TRBV12-3/TRBV12-4
CASNPGGGNTIYF
TGTGCCAGCAATCCGGGGGGTGGAAACACCATATATTTT
>TRBJ1-2|-|-|15|TRBV7-6
CASSPEALVPYGYTF
TGTGCCAGCAGCCCCGAGGCTCTGGTCCCCTATGGCTACACCTTC
>TRBJ2-2|-|-|14|TRBV3-1/TRBV3-2
CASSQMGTVGELFF
TGTGCCAGCAGCCAAATGGGCACGGTCGGGGAGCTGTTTTTT
>TRBJ1-2|-|-|14|TRBV19
CASTGLSYFYGYTF
TGTGCCAGTACGGGATTGTCGTACTTTTATGGCTACACCTTC